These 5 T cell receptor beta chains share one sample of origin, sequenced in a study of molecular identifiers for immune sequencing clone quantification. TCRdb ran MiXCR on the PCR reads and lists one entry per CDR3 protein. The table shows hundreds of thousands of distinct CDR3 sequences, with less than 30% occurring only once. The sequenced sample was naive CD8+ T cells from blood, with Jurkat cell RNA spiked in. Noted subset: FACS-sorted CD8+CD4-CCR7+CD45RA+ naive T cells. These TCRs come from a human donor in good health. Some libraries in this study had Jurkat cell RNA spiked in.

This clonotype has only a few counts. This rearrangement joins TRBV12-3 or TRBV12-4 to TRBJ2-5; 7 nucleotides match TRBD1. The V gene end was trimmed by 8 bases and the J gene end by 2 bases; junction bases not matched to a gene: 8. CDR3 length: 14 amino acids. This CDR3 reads CASGVLGQQETQYF. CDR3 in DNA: TGTGCCAGCGGCGTTCTGGGACAGCAAGAGACCCAGTACTTC.

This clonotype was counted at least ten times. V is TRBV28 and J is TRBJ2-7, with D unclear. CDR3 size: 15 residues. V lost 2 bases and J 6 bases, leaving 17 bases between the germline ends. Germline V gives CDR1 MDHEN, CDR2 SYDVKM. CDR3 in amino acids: CASSLGPDDGLEQYF. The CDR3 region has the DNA TGTGCCAGCAGTTTAGGGCCGGACGACGGCCTCGAGCAGTACTTC.

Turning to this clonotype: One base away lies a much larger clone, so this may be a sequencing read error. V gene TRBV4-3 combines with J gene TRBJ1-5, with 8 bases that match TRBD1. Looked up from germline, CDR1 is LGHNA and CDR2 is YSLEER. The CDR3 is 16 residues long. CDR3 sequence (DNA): TGCGCCGGCAGCCAAGATCAGGGGGCGGGCAATCAGCCCCAGCATTTT. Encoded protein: CAGSQDQGAGNQPQHF.

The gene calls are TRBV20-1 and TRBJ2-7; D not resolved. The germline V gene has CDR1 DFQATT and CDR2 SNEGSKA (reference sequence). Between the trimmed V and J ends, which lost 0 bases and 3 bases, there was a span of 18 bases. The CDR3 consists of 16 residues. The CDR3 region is CSARDPMGLDDYEQYF. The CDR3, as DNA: TGCAGTGCTAGAGATCCAATGGGCTTGGACGACTACGAGCAGTACTTC.

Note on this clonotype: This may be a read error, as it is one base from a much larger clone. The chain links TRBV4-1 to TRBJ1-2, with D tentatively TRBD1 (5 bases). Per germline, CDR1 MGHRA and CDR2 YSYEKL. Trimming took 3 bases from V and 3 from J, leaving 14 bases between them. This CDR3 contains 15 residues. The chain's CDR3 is CASSQWAGSDYGYTF. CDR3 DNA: TGCGCCAGCAGCCAGTGGGCAGGGTCTGACTATGGCTACACCTTC.